This passage covers 15 T cell receptor beta chains from one sample sequenced in a study of CD8+ T cells in alopecia areata. Scientists pooled cutaneous lymph node cells and sorted them on CD4, CD8alpha, NKG2D, NKG2ACE and other markers. cDNA serving as the sequencing template came from extracted, reverse transcribed RNA. TCRdb keeps only in-frame clones here, not all; method: immunoSEQ multiplex PCR. The profile covers 200,000 to 300,000 clones, none occurring a single time. Sequencing was done on a sample of CD4+ T cells sorted from a lymph node. These receptors were taken from a C3H/HeJ mouse with alopecia areata. For this strain, the MHC haplotype corresponds to H2-k.

This clone was seen only a few times. Gene names refer to mouse genes. Coverage ceases 4 residues before the CDR3 finishes, and the germline J gene fills in the end. V is TRBV13-3 and J is TRBJ2-5, with D unclear. The CDR3 has 14 amino acids. Germline V gene sequence: CDR1 NNHDY, CDR2 SYVADS. The V end was cut by 1 base, the J end by 1 base, with 7 bases between. Here the CDR3 reads CASSDKGDQDTQYF. The CDR3 DNA, read in part, is TGTGCCAGCAGTGATAAGGGTGACCAAGAC.

This clone was observed a handful of times. Gene names are the mouse ones. Coverage ceases 4 residues before the CDR3 finishes, and the germline J gene fills in the end. The identical CDR3 is also encoded by other nucleotide sequences in the sample. This rearrangement joins TRBV19 to TRBJ2-1, with 10 nucleotides matching TRBD1. Germline loops: CDR1 FNHDT, CDR2 SITEND (reference sequence). The CDR3 totals 14 residues. After removal of 5 bases from V and 4 bases from J, the junction contained 3 bases not matched to a gene. The covered CDR3 bases are TGTGCCAGCAGCCGGGACAGGGGTTATGCT. Its protein product is CASSRDRGYA. The entire CDR3 protein reads CASSRDRGYAEQFF.

This clone showed up just a few times. Here the gene names and germline are mouse. The CDR3 loop reads CASSQEALANTGQLYF. The covered CDR3 bases are TGTGCCAGCAGCCAAGAAGCGCTGGCAAACACCGGG. This chain connects TRBV5 to TRBJ2-2, with D uncertain. The read ends 4 residues shy of where the CDR3 ends; the end is completed using the germline J gene. CDR3 length: 16 amino acids. Germline values: CDR1 LGHNA, CDR2 YNLKQL (reference sequence). With 0 bases removed from V and 0 bases from J, the gap between germline ends came to 8 bases.

This clone occurred a few times. Gene labels here are mouse ones. The read ends 4 residues before the CDR3 terminus; that terminus is restored from the germline J gene. The chain is built from TRBV5 and TRBJ2-2, with TRBD2 matching 8 bases. Trimming at V came to 5 bases and at J to 4 bases, leaving 3 bases not matched to a gene. Germline CDR1 LGHNA, CDR2 YNLKQL (reference sequence). This CDR3 is 14 amino acids long. The covered CDR3 bases are TGTGCCAGCAGCGCCTGGGGGGCCACCGGG. It translates to CASSAWGATG. The CDR3 reads in full as CASSAWGATGQLYF.

There are a few counts of this clone. Mouse names are used for the genes. The DNA ends 4 residues before the CDR3 does, and the rest of the CDR3 is filled in from the germline J gene. Additional DNA sequences in this sample encode the identical CDR3. This chain connects TRBV5 to TRBJ2-3, with 11 bases matching TRBD2. CDR1 and CDR2 (germline): LGHNA, YNLKQL (reference sequence). V shed 3 bases, J shed 1 base, and the junction held 3 bases outside the gene matches. The length of the CDR3 is 16 residues. This chain's CDR3 is CASSQGLGEGAETLYF. The part of the CDR3 DNA that was read is TGTGCCAGCAGCCAGGGACTGGGGGAAGGTGCAGAA.

This clone was observed a handful of times. Gene names and germline match the mouse. Read sequence stops 4 residues before the CDR3 end, and the germline J gene provides the missing end. The V call is TRBV17, the J call TRBJ2-1; a possible D gene is TRBD1 (5 bases). V was cut by 1 base and J by 1 base, with 8 bases left in between. Germline CDR1 MNHDT, CDR2 YYDKIL. The CDR3 is made up of 15 amino acids. The part of the CDR3 DNA that was read is TGTGCTAGCAGTAGAGGGCGACAGAACTATGCT. Translated, it gives CASSRGRQNYA. The CDR3 as a whole reads CASSRGRQNYAEQFF.

Comment on this clone: Mouse germline and gene names are used. The read terminates 4 residues ahead of where the CDR3 ends, so the germline J gene completes it. This chain connects TRBV29 to TRBJ1-2; tentative D call: TRBD1 (6 bases). V lost 3 bases and J 3 bases, leaving 11 bases between the germline ends. The CDR3 runs 14 residues. Germline V gene lookup returns CDR1 MSHET and CDR2 SYDVDS. This chain's CDR3 is CASSLGGQDSDYTF. The part of the CDR3 DNA that was read is TGTGCTAGCAGTTTGGGGGGCCAGGACTCC.

In the case of this clone: Gene and germline names: mouse. CDR3 DNA, as far as it was read: TGTGCCAGCAGCTTCCCGGGACAGGGGGCAGAA. It specifies CASSFPGQGAE. The CDR3 in full is CASSFPGQGAETLYF. The rearrangement joins TRBV19 to TRBJ2-3; 10 positions agree with TRBD1. With the read ending 4 residues before the CDR3 end, the germline J gene is used to fill in that end. The CDR3 length is 15 residues. V lost 5 bases to trimming and J lost 3 bases; unmatched junction nucleotides: 6. The germline CDR1 and CDR2 sequences are FNHDT and SITEND (reference sequence).

This clone was picked up a small number of times. Gene labels here are mouse ones. The CDR3 end is not reached by the read, which stops 4 residues before it; the germline J gene fills it in. The sample carries other DNA sequences with the same CDR3. The gene calls are TRBV1 and TRBJ2-7; 10 bases are a match to TRBD1. CDR1 NSQYPW and CDR2 LRSPGD come from the germline V gene (reference sequence). V was clipped by 3 bases and J by 3 bases; unmatched bases: 2. The CDR3 is made up of 14 amino acids. The CDR3: CTCSAWTGGYEQYF. The CDR3 bases that were read are TGCACCTGCAGTGCTTGGACAGGGGGCTAT.

This clone was detected only a few times. Gene names are mouse gene names. The read is 4 residues too short to cover the CDR3 end, so that end is filled in from the germline J gene. J is TRBJ2-3 and V is TRBV31, with 10 nucleotides matching TRBD2. From germline, CDR1 is GKSSPN and CDR2 SITVG. V was pared by 3 bases and J by 0 bases, with 3 bases of the junction left unmatched. This CDR3 has 15 amino acids. CDR3 protein: CAWRSGLGSAETLYF. CDR3 bases read: TGTGCCTGGAGGTCGGGACTGGGGAGTGCAGAA.

In its sample, this clone was seen many times. Germline and genes here are mouse. The read comes to an end 4 residues before the CDR3 does, leaving the germline J gene to fill in the end. Different DNA sequences within this sample yield the same CDR3. V and J are TRBV17 and TRBJ2-5; 7 positions match TRBD2. V lost 3 bases and J lost 0; bases outside the gene matches: 0. CDR1 MNHDT and CDR2 YYDKIL come from the germline V gene. The CDR3 runs 14 residues. CDR3 DNA (partial): TGTGCTAGCAGTAGGGGGGGGAACCAAGAC. Translating it yields CASSRGGNQD. The CDR3 reads in full as CASSRGGNQDTQYF. The full variable domain, completed using reference TRBV17 and TRBJ2-5, is DTTVKQNPRYKLARVGKPVNLICSQTMNHDTMYWYQKKPNQAPKLLLFYYDKILNREADTFEKFQSSRPNNSFCSLYIGSAGLEYSAMYLCASSRGGNQDTQYFGPGTRLLVL.

This clone turned up a few times. Gene labels here are mouse ones. The read ends 4 residues shy of where the CDR3 ends; the end is completed using the germline J gene. Other DNA sequences of this sample code for an identical CDR3. The chain recombines TRBV5 with TRBJ2-3; 8 bases are a match to TRBD2. Per the germline V gene, CDR1 is LGHNA and CDR2 is YNLKQL (reference sequence). The CDR3 has 16 amino acids. V gave up 0 bases and J gave up 0 bases; unmatched junction bases: 2. This CDR3 reads CASSQDLGGSAETLYF. CDR3 DNA (partial): TGTGCCAGCAGCCAAGATTTGGGGGGGAGTGCAGAA.

This clone showed up many times. Genes here carry mouse names. The read halts 4 residues ahead of the CDR3 end, with the missing end drawn from the germline J gene. The same CDR3 can be traced to other DNA sequences in this sample. This chain joins TRBV13-1 and TRBJ2-3; 8 bases are a match to TRBD1. Germline V gene sequence: CDR1 NSHNY, CDR2 SYGAGN. This CDR3 is built from 15 residues. Trimming took 4 bases from V and 1 from J; bases not matched to a gene: 5. The CDR3 DNA, read in part, is TGTGCCAGCAGTCCCGACAGGGGAGGTGCAGAA. It specifies CASSPDRGGAE. The full CDR3 protein is CASSPDRGGAETLYF.

This clone was seen only a few times. Germline and genes: mouse. The sequence runs out 4 residues before the end of the CDR3; the remainder is reconstructed from the germline J gene. The gene calls are TRBV1 and TRBJ2-1; TRBD1 might be the D (6 bases). Germline CDR1 NSQYPW, CDR2 LRSPGD (reference sequence). The V gene lost 7 bases and the J gene lost 4 bases, with 14 bases spanning the gap. CDR3 length: 14 amino acids. CDR3 sequence reads: CTCTTGREYAEQFF. The CDR3 bases that were read are TGCACCTGCACCACAGGGAGGGAATATGCT.

Turning to this clone: The gene names here belong to mouse. Coverage ceases 4 residues before the CDR3 finishes, and the germline J gene fills in the end. The rearrangement joins TRBV13-3 to TRBJ2-5; D is perhaps TRBD1 (6 bases). CDR3 length: 14 amino acids. CDR1 and CDR2 from the germline V gene are NNHDY and SYVADS. The ends were cut back, 1 base at V and 3 bases at J, with 9 bases in the middle. The DNA read from the CDR3 is TGTGCCAGCAGTGATCCGGACAGACAAGAC. This sequence encodes CASSDPDRQD. Given in full, the CDR3 is CASSDPDRQDTQYF.